This T cell receptor beta chain was identified during a study of blood T cell repertoires in COVID-19. The protocol was immunoSEQ multiplex PCR, while the TCRdb copy is restricted to in-frame clones and leaves out a portion. The sample yields 150,000 to 200,000 clones, approximately 85% seen once. Trimming cost V 1 base and J 4 bases, with 11 bases left between them. This CDR3 is 14 amino acids long. Germline CDR1 SQVTM, CDR2 ANQGSEA. The sample holds one count of this clone. The clonotype comes from a woman over 75 with acute or convalescent COVID-19. The chain carries TRBV29-1 and TRBJ1-3; maybe TRBD1 (5 bases). Sequencing used peripheral blood. CDR3 nucleotides: TGCAGCGTTGAAGGATCTAAGGGGGGAAACACCATATATTTT. Translated: CSVEGSKGGNTIYF.